This entry is about one TCR beta chain. Its antigen remains unknown. The sample belongs to a study of blood T cells in healthy people across ages. With a J-beta primer mix and a sample-barcoded 5' primer, a second PCR ran about 7 to 12 cycles. TCRdb fed the 5' RACE reads into MiXCR, producing one record per CDR3 protein. The sample shows 1.4 million or so distinct CDR3 sequences, about 45% of them seen only once. CDR1 is SGHDT, CDR2 YYEEEE, per germline. This CDR3 spans 16 amino acids. The study, taken as a whole, reports: Unknown donor CMV status possibly confounded expanded clonotype changes. Underestimates were what the diversity estimates from one million T cells were considered to be.

The V call is TRBV5-6, the J call TRBJ2-5; D ambiguous. The closer fit of TRBJ2-1 to the DNA end suggests the J call may be wrong. The receptor's source is a woman younger than 35 in good health. Sequencing was performed on blood. The CDR3 region is CASSFPPGRRRETQFF. The CDR3 nucleotides are TGTGCCAGCAGCTTCCCCCCTGGACGCCGCAGAGAGACCCAGTTCTTC.